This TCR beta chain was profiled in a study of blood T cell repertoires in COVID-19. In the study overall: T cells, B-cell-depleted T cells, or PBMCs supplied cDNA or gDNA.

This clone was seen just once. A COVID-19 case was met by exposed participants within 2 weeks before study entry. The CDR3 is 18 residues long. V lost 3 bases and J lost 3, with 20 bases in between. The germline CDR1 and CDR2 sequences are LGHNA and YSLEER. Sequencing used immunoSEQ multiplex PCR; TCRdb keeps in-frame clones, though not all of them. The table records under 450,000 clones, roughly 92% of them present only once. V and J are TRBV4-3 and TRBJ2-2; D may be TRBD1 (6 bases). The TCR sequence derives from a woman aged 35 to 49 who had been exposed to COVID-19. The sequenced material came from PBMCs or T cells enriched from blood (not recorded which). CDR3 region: CASSQGVPGEGYTGELFF. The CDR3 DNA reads TGCGCCAGCAGCCAGGGCGTACCAGGGGAAGGCTACACCGGGGAGCTGTTTTTT.